This T cell receptor beta chain was sequenced for a study of long-term antiretroviral therapy in people with HIV. Germline assignment: CDR1 SGDLS and CDR2 YYNGEE. Trimming at V came to 4 bases and at J to 7 bases, leaving 7 bases not matched to a gene. CDR3 size: 14 residues. Survey-level immunoSEQ v3.0 assays were run. TCRdb keeps only in-frame clones here, not all; method: immunoSEQ multiplex PCR. Among about 42,000 clones, 86% were seen once, and the ten largest hold around 5%. This specimen consisted of unsorted PBMCs, obtained 0.1 years before starting antiretroviral therapy. This receptor was identified in a woman aged 45-59 years with HIV. The chain couples TRBV9 to TRBJ2-1, with TRBD2 identical over 8 bases. The CDR3 DNA sequence: TGTGCCAGCAGCCCAAGCGGGGGTCGGAATGAGCAGTTCTTC. Translation gives CASSPSGGRNEQFF.